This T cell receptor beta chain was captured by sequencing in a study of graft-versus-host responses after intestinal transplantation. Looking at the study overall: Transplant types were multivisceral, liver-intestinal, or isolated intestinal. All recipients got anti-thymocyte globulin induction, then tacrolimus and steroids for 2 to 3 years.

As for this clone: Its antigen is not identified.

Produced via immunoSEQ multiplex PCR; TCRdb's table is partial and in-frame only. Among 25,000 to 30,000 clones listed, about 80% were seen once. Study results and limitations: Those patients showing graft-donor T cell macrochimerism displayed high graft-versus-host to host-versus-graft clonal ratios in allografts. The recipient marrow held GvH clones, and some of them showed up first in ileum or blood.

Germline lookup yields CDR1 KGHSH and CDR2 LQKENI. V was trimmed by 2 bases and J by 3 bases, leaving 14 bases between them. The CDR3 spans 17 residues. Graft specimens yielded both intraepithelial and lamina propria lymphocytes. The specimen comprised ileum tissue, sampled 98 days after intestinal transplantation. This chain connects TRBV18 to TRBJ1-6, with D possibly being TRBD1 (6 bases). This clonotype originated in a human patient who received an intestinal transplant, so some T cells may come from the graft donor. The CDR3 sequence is CASSPVGGYSYNSPLHF. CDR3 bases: TGTGCCAGCTCACCAGTTGGGGGCTATAGCTATAATTCACCCCTCCACTTT.